The clone carrying this TCR beta chain appeared a few times. Trimming stripped 10 bases from V and 0 bases from J, with 12 bases between. This CDR3 has 14 amino acids. Per germline, CDR1 SGHVS and CDR2 FQNEAQ. The data stem from a study of T cells in Graves' hyperthyroidism and ophthalmopathy. RNA transcripts yielded amplified TCR beta CDR3 regions. The HTBI set primed first-round TCR CDR3 RT-PCR. MiXCR, applied by TCRdb to the multiplex PCR reads, yields one record per CDR3 protein. Of about 210,000 distinct CDR3 sequences in the sample, approximately 17% were seen once. This sequence was found in a man aged 45-65 years with Graves' hyperthyroidism. This chain uses TRBV7-8 with TRBJ1-4; D unclear. The material sequenced was blood. CDR3 DNA: TGTGCCACCGGACCCCTGGCAACTAATGAAAAACTGTTTTTT. Translation: CATGPLATNEKLFF.